This TCR beta chain was identified in a study of CD8 T cells in ankylosing spondylitis. The CDR3 has 13 residues. The germline V and J ends were trimmed by 1 base and 2 bases, with 6 bases remaining between them. TCR beta libraries were made by quantitative 5'-RACE with molecular barcodes. TCRdb independently ran MiXCR on the 5' RACE reads; one entry per CDR3 protein. The sample shows about 500,000 distinct CDR3 sequences, roughly 13% of them seen only once. This clonotype was counted at least ten times. Its antigen is not identified. Study results and caveats: With a CD8+ phenotype, disease-linked clones were relatively rare in peripheral blood. Several of the motif variants were reported before in synovial fluid and blood from reactive arthritis. Significant enrichment of disease-linked clones was reported in matched ankylosing spondylitis synovial fluid. Ankylosing spondylitis blood appeared to carry a characteristic TCR beta motif of eight or nine highly homologous variants.

The V call is TRBV12-3 or TRBV12-4, the J call TRBJ2-7; D gene ambiguous. The source of this sequence is a male donor with ankylosing spondylitis. Sequencing used blood, either unsorted or a sorted T cell fraction (not recorded which). The CDR3 protein is CASSLGAPYEQYV. CDR3 coding DNA: TGTGCCAGCAGTTTAGGGGCCCCCTACGAGCAGTACGTC.